A selection of T cell receptor beta chains follows, all from one sample in a study of CD8+ T cells in alopecia areata. The table came from immunoSEQ multiplex PCR; TCRdb's copy has only in-frame clones and leaves some out. The sample contains about 110,000 clones, about 60% of which appear only once. The source was CD8+ T cells sorted from blood, collected at week 24, from a patient treated with tofacitinib. The receptors stem from a human donor with alopecia areata. Both conserved end residues are part of each CDR3. The order of the fields is V gene, D gene, J gene, CDR3 length, clone size, CDR3 protein, CDR3 DNA. D genes are given only for firm matches. For some rows the clone size is stated as once, few or many, or as a class when expanded; others skip it.

>TRBV30|-|TRBJ1-6|12|-
CAWSPGDSPLHF
TGTGCCTGGAGCCCAGGGGATTCACCCCTCCACTTT
>TRBV13|-|TRBJ1-6|14|few
CASSLMGHNSPLHF
TGTGCCAGCAGCTTAATGGGACATAATTCACCCCTCCACTTT
>TRBV6-5|-|TRBJ2-7|13|once
CASKPQSSYEQYF
TGTGCCAGCAAGCCACAGAGCTCCTACGAGCAGTACTTC
>TRBV7-9|-|TRBJ2-3|14|-
CASSLALSGDTQYF
TGTGCCAGCAGCTTAGCCTTATCGGGGGATACGCAGTATTTT
>TRBV5-1|TRBD2|TRBJ2-5|18|-
CASSPATGGLAEQETQYF
TGCGCCAGCAGCCCAGCGACCGGGGGACTAGCGGAACAAGAGACCCAGTACTTC
>TRBV5-4|TRBD1|TRBJ2-7|16|once
CASSPGPRGPGNEQYF
TGTGCCAGCAGCCCGGGCCCGAGGGGGCCTGGGAACGAGCAGTACTTC
>TRBV6-5|TRBD1|TRBJ2-7|14|-
CASSYGDSSYEQYF
TGTGCCAGCAGTTACGGGGACAGCTCCTACGAGCAGTACTTC
>TRBV6-5|-|TRBJ1-1|14|-
CATYYREGNTEAFF
TGTGCCACCTATTACAGGGAAGGGAACACTGAAGCTTTCTTT
>TRBV13|-|TRBJ2-2|15|-
CASSPAQGGPGELFF
TGTGCCAGCAGCCCCGCCCAAGGAGGACCCGGGGAGCTGTTTTTT
>TRBV30|TRBD1|TRBJ1-2|15|few
CAWIGTGGLANGYTF
TGTGCCTGGATAGGGACAGGGGGGCTGGCAAATGGCTACACCTTC
>TRBV5-6|-|TRBJ2-1|14|-
CASSRLYRYDEQFF
TGTGCCAGCAGCCGACTGTACAGGTACGACGAGCAGTTCTTC
>TRBV15|-|TRBJ2-3|15|-
CATSRDQGPTDTQYF
TGTGCCACCAGCAGAGATCAGGGTCCCACAGATACGCAGTATTTT
>TRBV15|-|TRBJ2-7|14|-
CATSLEAGPYEQYF
TGTGCCACCAGCCTCGAGGCGGGGCCCTACGAGCAGTACTTC
>TRBV27|-|TRBJ2-2|15|-
CASSFQGRNTGELFF
TGTGCCAGCAGTTTTCAGGGGCGCAACACCGGGGAGCTGTTTTTT